This T cell receptor (beta chain) was profiled in a study of cytomegalovirus exposure and HLA in healthy donors. Overall study results and limits: Rare TCR sequences predominated, though certain public TCRs were found in many donors. Presence/absence analyses assumed roughly uniform sequencing depth across donors, which may not hold.

Germline lookup yields CDR1 MNHNY and CDR2 SVGAGI (reference sequence). The germline V and J ends were trimmed by 6 bases and 3 bases, with 19 bases remaining between them. This CDR3 has 16 amino acids. In regard to this clone: The antigen remains undetermined.

The PCR had 60 Vbeta and 13 Jbeta primers. As handled by the study authors: Among the unique TCR beta chains that a later analysis counted, about 79 million in all, about 11 million were shared. Generated by immunoSEQ multiplex PCR, the TCRdb table keeps only in-frame clones and is missing some. Clonal size and the V and J genes are those of that table, whereas D and trimming came from the DNA. Altogether around 100,000 clones are present, about 85% being singletons, with the ten largest covering about 3.7%. The gene calls are TRBV6-6 and TRBJ2-3; TRBD1 might be the D (5 bases). The sequenced material came from PBMCs. The TCR originated in a young man in good health and CMV-seronegative. In DNA form, the CDR3 reads TGTGCCAGCAGCACACCGAGTGGGGCCGGGACAGATACGCAGTATTTT. Its translation: CASSTPSGAGTDTQYF.